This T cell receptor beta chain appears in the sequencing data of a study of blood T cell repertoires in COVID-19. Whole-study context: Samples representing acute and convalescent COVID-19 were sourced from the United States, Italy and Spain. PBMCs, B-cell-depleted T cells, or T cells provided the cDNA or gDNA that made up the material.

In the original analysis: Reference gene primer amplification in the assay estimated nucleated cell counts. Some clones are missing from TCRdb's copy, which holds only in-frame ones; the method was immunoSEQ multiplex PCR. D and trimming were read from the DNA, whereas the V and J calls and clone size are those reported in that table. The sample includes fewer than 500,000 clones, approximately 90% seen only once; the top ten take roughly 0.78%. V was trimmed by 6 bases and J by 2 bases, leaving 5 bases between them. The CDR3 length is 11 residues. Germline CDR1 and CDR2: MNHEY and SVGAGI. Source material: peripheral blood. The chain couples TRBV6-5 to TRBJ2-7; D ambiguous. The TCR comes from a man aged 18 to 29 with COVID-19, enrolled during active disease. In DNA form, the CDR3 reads TGTGCCAGCAGCCTTCCCTACGAGCAGTACTTC. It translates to CASSLPYEQYF.